The 6 T cell receptor beta chains reported below all come from one sample, sequenced in a study of CD8 T cells in ankylosing spondylitis. TCRdb independently ran MiXCR on the 5' RACE reads; one entry per CDR3 protein. Of 25,000 to 30,000 distinct CDR3 sequences detected, around 5.2% appear once; the ten largest clones hold less than 2%. Sequenced input: blood, either unsorted or a sorted T cell fraction (not recorded which). Receptor source: a female donor with ankylosing spondylitis or in good health (not recorded which).

This sequence joins TRBV9 and TRBJ1-2; possible D gene TRBD1, 5 bases. Trimming removed 0 bases from V and 11 bases from J, with 11 bases in between. This CDR3 has 12 amino acids. The germline CDR1 and CDR2 sequences are SGDLS and YYNGEE. The CDR3 reads CASSVGDYSYTF. DNA for the CDR3: TGTGCCAGCAGCGTAGGGGACTACTCTTACACCTTC.

This clonotype came up many times. V is TRBV9 and J is TRBJ2-3, with D perhaps matching TRBD2 (6 bases). The CDR3 is made up of 15 amino acids. Germline V gives CDR1 SGDLS, CDR2 YYNGEE. With 3 bases removed from V and 0 bases from J, the gap between germline ends came to 11 bases. The CDR3 coding sequence is TGTGCCAGCAGCGGGGGGGTCGGGAGCACAGATACGCAGTATTTT. Its protein product is CASSGGVGSTDTQYF. Full variable domain (missing parts from reference TRBV9 and TRBJ2-3): DSGVTQTPKHLITATGQRVTLRCSPRSGDLSVYWYQQSLDQGLQFLIQYYNGEERAKGNILERFSAQQFPDLHSELNLSSLELGDSALYFCASSGGVGSTDTQYFGPGTRLTVL.

This clonotype has ten or more counts. The rearrangement uses TRBV9 and TRBJ1-1; D may be TRBD1 (5 bases). This CDR3 has 16 residues. V shed 0 bases and J shed 0 bases, with 12 bases lying between them. Germline V lookup: CDR1 SGDLS, CDR2 YYNGEE. CDR3 amino acids: CASSVDGTAMNTEAFF. CDR3 coding DNA: TGTGCCAGCAGCGTAGATGGGACCGCTATGAACACTGAAGCTTTCTTT.

This clonotype was observed at least ten times. The chain combines TRBV9 with TRBJ1-5; 8 bases line up with TRBD1. Trimming took 4 bases from V and 0 from J; bases not matched to a gene: 6. The CDR3 runs to 16 residues. Germline CDR1 reads SGDLS; CDR2 reads YYNGEE. This CDR3 reads CASSPGTGASNQPQHF. The CDR3 region has the DNA TGTGCCAGCAGCCCCGGGACAGGAGCTAGCAATCAGCCCCAGCATTTT.

This clonotype was recorded at least ten times. The chain uses TRBV9 and TRBJ2-5; TRBD1 agrees at 10 bases. This CDR3 comprises 16 residues. The germline CDR1 and CDR2 sequences are SGDLS and YYNGEE. Germline trimming cut 3 bases from V and 5 bases from J; bases unmatched to any gene: 10. The CDR3 nucleotides read TGTGCCAGCAGCGCCTCGGTGGGACAGGGGTTGGAGACCCAGTACTTC. Its protein product is CASSASVGQGLETQYF.

The V and J genes are TRBV9 and TRBJ2-5; TRBD1 might be the D (6 bases). V lost 3 bases to trimming and J lost 4 bases, with 13 bases between them. This CDR3 spans 14 amino acids. CDR1 and CDR2 (germline): SGDLS, YYNGEE. CDR3 in DNA: TGTGCCAGCAGCGACCGGACAGATTCAGAGACCCAGTACTTC. As protein: CASSDRTDSETQYF.